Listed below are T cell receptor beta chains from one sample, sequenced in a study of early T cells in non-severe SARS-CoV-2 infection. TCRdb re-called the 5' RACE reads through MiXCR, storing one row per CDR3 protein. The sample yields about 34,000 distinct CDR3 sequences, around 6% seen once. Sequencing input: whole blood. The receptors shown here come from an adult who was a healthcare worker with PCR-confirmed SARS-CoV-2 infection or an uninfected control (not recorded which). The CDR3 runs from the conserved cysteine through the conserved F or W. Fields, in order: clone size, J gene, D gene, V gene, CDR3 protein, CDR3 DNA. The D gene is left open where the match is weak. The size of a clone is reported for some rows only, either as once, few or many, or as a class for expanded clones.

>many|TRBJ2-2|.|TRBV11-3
CASSLRVGELFF
TGTGCCAGCAGCTTACGGGTCGGGGAGCTGTTTTTT
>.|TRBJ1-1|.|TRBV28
CASLGGEGVVTEAFF
TGTGCCAGCCTGGGTGGGGAGGGGGTCGTCACTGAAGCTTTCTTT
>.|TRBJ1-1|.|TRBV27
CASSLSTVARPTEAFF
TGTGCCAGCAGTTTATCCACAGTGGCCCGTCCCACTGAAGCTTTCTTT
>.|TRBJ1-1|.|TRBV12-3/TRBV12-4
CASSFSENTEAFF
TGTGCCAGCAGTTTCAGCGAGAACACTGAAGCTTTCTTT
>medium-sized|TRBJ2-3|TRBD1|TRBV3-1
CASSQDDRAPQYF
TGTGCCAGCAGCCAGGATGACAGGGCCCCGCAGTATTTT
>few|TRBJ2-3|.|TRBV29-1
CSVEFHTDTQYF
TGCAGCGTTGAGTTCCACACAGATACGCAGTATTTT
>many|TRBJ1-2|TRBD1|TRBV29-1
CSVGDRMNYGYTF
TGCAGCGTTGGGGACAGGATGAACTATGGCTACACCTTC
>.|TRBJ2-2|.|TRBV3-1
CASSRSATGEPFF
TGTGCCAGCAGCCGTTCGGCCACCGGGGAGCCGTTTTTT
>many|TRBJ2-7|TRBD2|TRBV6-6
CASSYELAAGGVREQYF
TGTGCCAGCAGTTACGAATTAGCTGCGGGAGGGGTAAGAGAGCAGTACTTC
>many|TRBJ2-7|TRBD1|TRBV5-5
CASSSVRGPYEQYF
TGTGCCAGCAGCTCGGTCAGGGGGCCTTACGAGCAGTACTTC